The source of this T cell receptor (beta chain) is a study of spatial heterogeneity in lung cancer. Time point specified: blood at routine non-recurrence follow-up after resection. This clonotype was counted ten times or more. TCRdb re-called the 5' RACE reads with MiXCR, one entry per CDR3 protein. The sample holds around 45,000 distinct CDR3 sequences, 22% seen once. The V and J ends lost 2 bases and 5 bases respectively, with 15 bases between them. The CDR3 loop spans 15 amino acids. CDR1 and CDR2 (germline): WSHSY, SAAADI. Sequencing used PBMCs, obtained at follow-up. The rearrangement joins TRBV10-2 to TRBJ1-2; D uncertain. This sequence was found in a female donor with early-stage non-small cell lung cancer. CDR3 sequence reads: CASSERQSLHYGYTF. The CDR3 coding sequence is TGCGCCAGCAGTGAGCGGCAGAGTCTCCATTATGGCTACACCTTC.